Listed below are T cell receptor beta chains from one sample, sequenced in a study of T-cell memory formation after mild COVID-19. TCRdb re-derived calls from the 5' RACE reads in MiXCR, one entry per CDR3 protein. This sample has under 550,000 distinct CDR3 sequences; 15% to 20% occur once, and the top ten carry 9% to 15%. Sequencing used PBMCs or a T cell subset sorted from them (not recorded which). Every receptor here comes from an adult woman who had mild COVID-19 (a few samples of this study predate the infection). Cell type and time point are not known. CDR3s include the opening cysteine and the closing phenylalanine or tryptophan. The order of the fields is V gene, CDR3 protein.

TRBV6-4 | CASSDSSSGGGSTDTQYF
TRBV5-1 | CASFRRGETQYF
TRBV5-1 | CASSLRDRGQETQYF
TRBV5-4 | CASSQPGHRYTGELFF
TRBV5-1 | CASTPTGKDEQYF
TRBV5-5 | CASSLDRRGGTYNEQFF
TRBV6-6 | CASSYRADREQYF
TRBV9 | CASSVDPTQGAGELFF
TRBV20-1 | CSARGTRTEAFF
TRBV6-2/TRBV6-3 | CASSYRDRVTPLVTGELFF
TRBV12-3/TRBV12-4 | CASSTNRVPYGYTF
TRBV28 | CASSLNPWDEMVGQPQHF
TRBV6-2/TRBV6-3 | CASKNRVNEQFF
TRBV19 | CASTRYSLATNEKLFF
TRBV4-1 | CASSQERLLASGGGNTDTQYF
TRBV2 | CASSAPGGTSGGTSYNEQFF
TRBV5-1 | CASSLSWGSSYEQYF
TRBV27 | CASSFRSGSSYNEQFF
TRBV24-1 | CATSDRRDSLATNYGYTF
TRBV6-5 | CASSYFWDRGTDTQYF
TRBV12-3/TRBV12-4 | CASSFRTDSSYEQYF
TRBV7-3 | CASSLAGGVNEQFF
TRBV12-3/TRBV12-4 | CASSFGVDTGELFF
TRBV19 | CASIPGGRITGELFF
TRBV5-1 | CASSPDSRNEKLFF
TRBV12-3/TRBV12-4 | CASSLDPFYEQYF
TRBV20-1 | CSAPSPGQVKNQPQHF
TRBV20-1 | CSARRGTVGDTEAFF
TRBV4-3 | CASSHLQTGRGYTF
TRBV24-1 | CATSGPLLLSGRSYNEQFF
TRBV24-1 | CATSDFQTSTDTQYF
TRBV6-1 | CATRTSLVEQFF
TRBV5-1 | CASSFQGARDTGELFF
TRBV7-4 | CASSFGLSDSPLHF
TRBV19 | CASSIEGRQNYGYTF
TRBV6-5 | CASSVSGTANYGYTF
TRBV9 | CASSVEGLTGELFF
TRBV7-9 | CASSFSEAFF
TRBV20-1 | CSASGQNTEAFF
TRBV3-1 | CASSQGDGQRLFF
TRBV20-1 | CSARDQGSGGSYEQYF
TRBV6-5 | CASSSRVVSIAPLAKNIQYF
TRBV6-2/TRBV6-3 | CASSERGLWRAFYNSPLHF
TRBV7-9 | CASSLTGKNEKLFF
TRBV25-1 | CASRVETYGYTF
TRBV6-6 | CASSFRTPYEQYF
TRBV9 | CASGRVFNEQFF
TRBV5-1 | CASSQGQTVYYEQYF
TRBV5-6 | CASSLYGVRGTDTQYF
TRBV5-1 | CASSLAMIPGNEQFF
TRBV4-3 | CASSQTHEGYYGYTF
TRBV6-2/TRBV6-3 | CASSFGGRNEQFF
TRBV11-2 | CASSTGLAGHNEQFF